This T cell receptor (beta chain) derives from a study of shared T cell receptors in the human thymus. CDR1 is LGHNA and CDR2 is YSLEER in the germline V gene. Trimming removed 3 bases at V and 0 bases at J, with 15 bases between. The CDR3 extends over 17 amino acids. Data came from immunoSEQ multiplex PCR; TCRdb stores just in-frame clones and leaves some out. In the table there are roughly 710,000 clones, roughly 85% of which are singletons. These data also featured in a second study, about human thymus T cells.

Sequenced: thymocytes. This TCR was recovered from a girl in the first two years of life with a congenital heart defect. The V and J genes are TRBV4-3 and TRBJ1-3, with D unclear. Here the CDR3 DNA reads TGCGCCAGCAGCCATGGTGGCTACAGTGCCTCTGGAAACACCATATATTTT. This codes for CASSHGGYSASGNTIYF.